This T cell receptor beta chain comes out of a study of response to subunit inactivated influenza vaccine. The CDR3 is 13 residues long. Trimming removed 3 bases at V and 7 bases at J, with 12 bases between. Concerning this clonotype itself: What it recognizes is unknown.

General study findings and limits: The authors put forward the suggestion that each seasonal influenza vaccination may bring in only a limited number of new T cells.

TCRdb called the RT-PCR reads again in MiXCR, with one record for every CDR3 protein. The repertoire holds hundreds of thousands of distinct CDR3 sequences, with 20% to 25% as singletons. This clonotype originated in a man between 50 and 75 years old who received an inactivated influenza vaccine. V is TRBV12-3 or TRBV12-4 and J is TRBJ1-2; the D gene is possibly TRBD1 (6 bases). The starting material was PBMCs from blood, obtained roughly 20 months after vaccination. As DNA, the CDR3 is TGTGCCAGCAGTTTTGGGGGCGCGGGTGGCTACACCTTC. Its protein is CASSFGGAGGYTF.